This entry describes one T cell receptor (beta chain). The CDR3 has 15 amino acids. Looked up from germline, CDR1 is MNHEY and CDR2 is SMNVEV (reference sequence). With 4 bases removed from V and 1 base from J, the gap between germline ends came to 14 bases. Noted time point: peripheral blood 6 weeks after treatment start. Clones were sequenced by immunoSEQ multiplex PCR, and TCRdb holds only the in-frame ones, with some missing. Among 50,000 or so clones listed, roughly 86% were seen once. The data are from a study of PD-L1 blockade in urothelial cancer. Study-wide context: Male sex and bladder-origin urothelial cancer characterized about 90% of the 29 patients. After treatment start, blood was analyzed at 3 weeks (second dose) and at 6 weeks.

Specimen: PBMCs, collected around atezolizumab (anti-PD-L1) treatment. This TCR derives from a man between 60 and 75 years old with urothelial cancer. The chain has TRBV27 and TRBJ2-7, with D perhaps TRBD2 (7 bases). The CDR3 DNA reads TGTGCCAGCAGTTCCGGGGGAGGGGGATCCTACGAGCAGTACTTC. Encoded protein: CASSSGGGGSYEQYF.